The entry that follows covers one T cell receptor beta chain sequence. Its specificity is unknown. The CDR3 has 15 residues. Germline values: CDR1 SGHKS, CDR2 YYEKEE (reference sequence). With V trimmed by 4 bases and J by 6 bases, 9 bases remained unmatched. The data originate from a study of tumor-infiltrating lymphocytes in primary liver carcinoma. Whole-study context: Surgical resection was used to treat these primary liver carcinoma patients. Patients, male and female, were 30 to 69 years old.

Blood RNA came from unsorted whole blood; germline DNA was also extracted. With around 500 ng total RNA as template and a constant-region primer, TCR beta cDNA was made. Slightly modified ARM-PCR, run as three nested multiplex PCR rounds, produced the TCR beta libraries. The opening two PCR rounds, around 11 cycles each, paired TRBV1-TRBV30 forward primers with a C-beta reverse primer. TCRdb re-analysed the multiplex PCR reads in MiXCR, keeping a single row per CDR3 protein. The table has hundreds of thousands of distinct CDR3 sequences, around 50% seen once. Whole-study findings and limits: The study used bulk unsorted samples and so did not compare CD4+ and CD8+ repertoires. Compared with blood, tumor repertoires held significantly more in their top 250 clones.

This clonotype was sampled from a woman aged 30 to 39 with primary liver carcinoma and hepatitis B virus infection. The gene calls are TRBV5-5 and TRBJ2-1; TRBD2 matches 8 bases. The source material was peripheral blood. The CDR3, as DNA: TGTGCCAGCAGCCCGGACAACGGGGGGGCCAATGAGCAGTTCTTC. Its translation: CASSPDNGGANEQFF.